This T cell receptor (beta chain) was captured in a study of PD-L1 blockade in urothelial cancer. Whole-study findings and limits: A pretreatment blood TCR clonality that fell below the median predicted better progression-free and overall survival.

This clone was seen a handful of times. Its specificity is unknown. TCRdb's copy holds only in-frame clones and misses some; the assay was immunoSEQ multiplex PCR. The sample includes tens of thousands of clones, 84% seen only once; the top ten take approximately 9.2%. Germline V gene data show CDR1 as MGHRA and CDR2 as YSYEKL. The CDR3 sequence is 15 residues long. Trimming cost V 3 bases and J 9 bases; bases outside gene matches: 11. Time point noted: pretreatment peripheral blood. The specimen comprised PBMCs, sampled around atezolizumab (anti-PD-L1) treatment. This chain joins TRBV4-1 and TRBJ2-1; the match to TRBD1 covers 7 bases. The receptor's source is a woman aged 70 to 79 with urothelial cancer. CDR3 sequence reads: CASSQGGRGKGEQFF. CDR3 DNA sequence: TGCGCCAGCAGCCAGGGTGGCAGGGGGAAAGGTGAGCAGTTCTTC.